The rows below give T cell receptor beta chains drawn from one sample of a study of shared clonotypes between healthy human individuals. Produced via immunoSEQ multiplex PCR; TCRdb's table is partial and in-frame only. The repertoire consists of about a million clones, with less than 85% occurring once and the leading ten covering approximately 1.5%. Sequencing was done on a sample of memory CD4+ T cells sorted from blood. The source is a man aged 18 to 35 in good health. CDR3s include the opening cysteine and the closing phenylalanine or tryptophan.

J | V | CDR3
TRBJ2-5 | TRBV29-1 | CSVEDKGFGQETQYF
TRBJ2-5 | TRBV2 | CASSPRTGTETQYF
TRBJ2-7 | TRBV10-1 | CASSESGRGNEQYF
TRBJ2-5 | TRBV11-2 | CASSASGAGETQYF
TRBJ2-1 | TRBV5-1 | CASRKVGTDEQFF
TRBJ2-5 | TRBV5-4 | CASSLDRIQETQYF
TRBJ2-5 | TRBV15 | CATSRDRRQALSETQYF
TRBJ1-4 | TRBV7-9 | CASSLDVGGRNNEKLFF
TRBJ2-7 | TRBV6-1 | CASNQWDYSYEQYF
TRBJ1-4 | TRBV4-1 | CASSQEGAGGHFPTNEKLFF
TRBJ2-5 | TRBV7-8 | CASSLGGGRGTQYF
TRBJ1-4 | TRBV10-1 | CASSEGGPMEKLFF
TRBJ2-3 | TRBV19 | CASSSQRTSGSGGTDTQYF
TRBJ2-1 | TRBV4-1 | CASSQEPLRESSYNEQFF
TRBJ2-7 | TRBV10-3 | CAIRDNSYEQYF
TRBJ1-5 | TRBV19 | CASIQTGINQPQHF
TRBJ1-5 | TRBV7-2 | CASSLIQGPQHF
TRBJ2-2 | TRBV2 | CASSPDSGSNTGELFF
TRBJ2-1 | TRBV4-1 | CASSQDWGGVNEQFF
TRBJ2-1 | TRBV5-1 | CASSLPDFLSYNEQFF
TRBJ2-7 | TRBV5-1 | CASSSSGSYEQYF
TRBJ1-2 | TRBV10-3 | CAISETSGALAGGGYTF
TRBJ2-1 | TRBV10-3 | CAISDDETLIEQFF
TRBJ2-1 | TRBV30 | CAWGNRGSYNEQFF
- | TRBV5-4 | CASTPDPTSYEQYF
TRBJ2-5 | TRBV11-3 | CASSLGAAGLGEETQYF
TRBJ2-7 | TRBV30 | CAWSPSPAAYEQYF
TRBJ2-5 | TRBV5-6 | CASTTTGQAQETQYF
TRBJ2-6 | TRBV10-2 | CASSGGRGAGANVLTF
TRBJ2-5 | TRBV28 | CASSTLGAGEQETQYF
TRBJ2-3 | TRBV6-5 | CASRQGLAGADTQYF
TRBJ2-3 | TRBV10-1 | CASSRNRATDTQYF
TRBJ2-7 | TRBV7-2 | CASSLVGSSYEQYF
TRBJ2-1 | TRBV12-5 | CASGRGLAEHNEQFF
TRBJ1-5 | TRBV27 | CASSPGSDSRQPQHF
TRBJ2-1 | TRBV4-3 | CASSQGGTSGSLIF
TRBJ1-6 | TRBV5-1 | CASSLRGQQDSYNSPLHF
TRBJ2-2 | TRBV30 | CAWSGTVFGELFF
TRBJ2-4 | TRBV30 | CAWSRNSLAKNIQYF
TRBJ1-1 | TRBV27 | CASSSAREGNTEAFF
TRBJ2-5 | TRBV6-1 | CASSEPHSSGFQETQYF
TRBJ2-4 | TRBV5-1 | CASSPGLAGGPGQYF
TRBJ1-2 | TRBV28 | CASSLSSGGVDGYTF
TRBJ2-2 | TRBV5-1 | CASRISGGQNTGELFF
TRBJ1-2 | TRBV18 | CASSGDQGAKGYTF
TRBJ2-5 | TRBV5-5 | CASSFILGPQETQYF
TRBJ2-1 | TRBV6-1 | CASSEVGGKVGEQFF
TRBJ1-1 | TRBV2 | CASSAQSGGKTEAFF
TRBJ2-7 | TRBV11-2 | CASSPSYEQYF
TRBJ1-1 | TRBV13 | CASGTTGRTEAFF